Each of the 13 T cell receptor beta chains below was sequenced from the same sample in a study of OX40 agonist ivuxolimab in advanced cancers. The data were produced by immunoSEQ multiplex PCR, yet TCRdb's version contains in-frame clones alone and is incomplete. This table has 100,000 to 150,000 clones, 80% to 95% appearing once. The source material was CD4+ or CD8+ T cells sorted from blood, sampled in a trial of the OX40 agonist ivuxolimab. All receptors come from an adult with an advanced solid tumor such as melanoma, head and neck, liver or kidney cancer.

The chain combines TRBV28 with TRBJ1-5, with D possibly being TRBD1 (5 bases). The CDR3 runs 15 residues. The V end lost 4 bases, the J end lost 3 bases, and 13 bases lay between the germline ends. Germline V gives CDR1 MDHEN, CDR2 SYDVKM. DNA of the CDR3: TGTGCCAGCAGTTCCCTTGACAGTTTCAATCAGCCCCAGCATTTT. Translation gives CASSSLDSFNQPQHF.

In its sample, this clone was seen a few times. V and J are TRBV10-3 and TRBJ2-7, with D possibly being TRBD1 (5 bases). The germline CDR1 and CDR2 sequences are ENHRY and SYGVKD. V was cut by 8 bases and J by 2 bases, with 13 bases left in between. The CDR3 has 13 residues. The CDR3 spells CAIQGPEAYEQYF. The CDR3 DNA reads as TGTGCCATCCAGGGTCCCGAAGCCTACGAGCAGTACTTC.

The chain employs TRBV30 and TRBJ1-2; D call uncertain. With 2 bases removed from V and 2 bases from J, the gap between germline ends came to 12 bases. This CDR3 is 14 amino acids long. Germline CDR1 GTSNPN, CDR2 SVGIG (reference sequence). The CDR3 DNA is TGTGCCTGGAGTCAGCCTCACAGCAACTATGGCTACACCTTC. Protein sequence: CAWSQPHSNYGYTF.

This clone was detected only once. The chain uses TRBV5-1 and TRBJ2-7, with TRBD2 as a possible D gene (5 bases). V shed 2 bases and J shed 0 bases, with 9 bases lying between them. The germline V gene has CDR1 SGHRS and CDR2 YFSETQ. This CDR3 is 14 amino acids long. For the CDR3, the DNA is TGCGCCAGCAGCTTACTAGGACTCTCCTACGAGCAGTACTTC. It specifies CASSLLGLSYEQYF.

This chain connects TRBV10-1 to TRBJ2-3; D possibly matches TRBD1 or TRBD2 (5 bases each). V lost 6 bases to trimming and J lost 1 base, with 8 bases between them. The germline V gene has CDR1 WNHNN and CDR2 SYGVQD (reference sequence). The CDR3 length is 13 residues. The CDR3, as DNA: TGCGCCAGCAGCGGGGCCCGCACAGATACGCAGTATTTT. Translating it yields CASSGARTDTQYF.

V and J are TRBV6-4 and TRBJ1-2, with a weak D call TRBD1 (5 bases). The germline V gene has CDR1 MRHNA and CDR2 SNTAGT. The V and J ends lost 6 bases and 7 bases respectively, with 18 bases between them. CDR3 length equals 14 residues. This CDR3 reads CASSAGTVNGGYTF. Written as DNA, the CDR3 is TGTGCCAGCAGCGCCGGGACCGTAAATGGTGGCTACACCTTC.

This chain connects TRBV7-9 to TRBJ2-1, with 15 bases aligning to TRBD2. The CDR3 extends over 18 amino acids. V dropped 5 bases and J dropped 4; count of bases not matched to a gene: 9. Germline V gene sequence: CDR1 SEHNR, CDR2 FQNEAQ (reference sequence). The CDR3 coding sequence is TGTGCCAGCAGCATCGGACTAGCGGGAGGGCTTAAGTACAATGAGCAGTTCTTC. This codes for CASSIGLAGGLKYNEQFF.

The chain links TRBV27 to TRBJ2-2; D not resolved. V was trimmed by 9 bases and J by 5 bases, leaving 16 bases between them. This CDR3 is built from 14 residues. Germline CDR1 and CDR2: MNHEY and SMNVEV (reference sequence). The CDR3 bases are TGTGCCAGTAAGGCGGCCCTGAGTACCGGGGAGCTGTTTTTT. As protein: CASKAALSTGELFF.

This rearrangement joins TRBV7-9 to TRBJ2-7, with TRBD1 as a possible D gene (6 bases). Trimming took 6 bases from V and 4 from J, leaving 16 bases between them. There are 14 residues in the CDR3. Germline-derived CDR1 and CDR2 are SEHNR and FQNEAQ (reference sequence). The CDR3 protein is CASSEAGVTYEQYF. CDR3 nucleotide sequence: TGTGCCAGCAGTGAGGCAGGGGTGACTTACGAGCAGTACTTC.

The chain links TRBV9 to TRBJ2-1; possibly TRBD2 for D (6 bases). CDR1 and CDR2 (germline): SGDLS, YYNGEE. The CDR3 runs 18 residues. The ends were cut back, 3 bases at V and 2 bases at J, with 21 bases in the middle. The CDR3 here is CASSGGDSLGGPYNEQFF. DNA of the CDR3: TGTGCCAGCAGCGGAGGGGATTCGTTGGGGGGACCCTACAATGAGCAGTTCTTC.

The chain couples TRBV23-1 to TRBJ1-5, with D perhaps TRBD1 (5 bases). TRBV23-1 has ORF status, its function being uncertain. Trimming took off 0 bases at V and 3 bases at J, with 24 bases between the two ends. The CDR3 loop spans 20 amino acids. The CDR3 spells CASSQSGCRVGGINNQPQHF. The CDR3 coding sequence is TGCGCCAGCAGTCAATCGGGCTGCAGGGTCGGCGGTATAAACAATCAGCCCCAGCATTTT.

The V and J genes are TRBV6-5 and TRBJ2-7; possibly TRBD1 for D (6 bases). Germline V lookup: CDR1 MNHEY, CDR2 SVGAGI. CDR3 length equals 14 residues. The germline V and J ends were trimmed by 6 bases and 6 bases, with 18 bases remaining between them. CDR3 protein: CASRIPGHRGEQYF. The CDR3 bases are TGTGCCAGCAGAATTCCGGGACACCGGGGCGAGCAGTACTTC.

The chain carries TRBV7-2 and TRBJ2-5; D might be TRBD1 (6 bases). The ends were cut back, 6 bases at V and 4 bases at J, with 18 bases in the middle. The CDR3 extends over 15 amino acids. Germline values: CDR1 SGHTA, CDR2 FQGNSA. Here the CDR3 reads CASSPNYRVRETQYF. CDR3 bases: TGTGCCAGCAGTCCAAACTACAGGGTTCGAGAGACCCAGTACTTC.